The next 20 T cell receptor beta chains were all read from a single sample in a study of blood T cells in healthy people across ages. Primers used in a second PCR of roughly 6 to 11 cycles were a sample-barcoded 5' primer and a J-beta primer mix. TCRdb passed the 5' RACE reads through MiXCR, listing each CDR3 protein once. The data show 1.5 million to 2 million distinct CDR3 sequences, 49% seen once. The sample taken for sequencing was blood. The receptors here all came from a woman between 35 and 50 years old in good health.

The chain carries TRBV5-5 and TRBJ2-3; 7 bases line up with TRBD2. CDR1 is SGHKS, CDR2 YYEKEE, per germline (reference sequence). V lost 0 bases to trimming and J lost 0 bases; unmatched junction nucleotides: 4. The CDR3 runs to 16 residues. CDR3 amino acids: CASSLVGGRSTDTQYF. The CDR3, as DNA: TGTGCCAGCAGCTTGGTCGGGGGGAGAAGCACAGATACGCAGTATTTT.

This clonotype was picked up many times. The chain couples TRBV29-1 to TRBJ2-7; D not certain. The germline CDR1 and CDR2 sequences are SQVTM and ANQGSEA. The CDR3 has 12 residues. The ends were cut back, 2 bases at V and 2 bases at J, with 7 bases in the middle. In nucleotides, the CDR3 is TGCAGCGTTGAACGTACCGCCTACGAGCAGTACTTC. It specifies CSVERTAYEQYF.

The rearrangement uses TRBV2 and TRBJ1-5; D not resolved. This CDR3 has 13 amino acids. V shed 1 base and J shed 4 bases, with 5 bases lying between them. Germline V lookup: CDR1 SNHLY, CDR2 FYNNEI. The CDR3 spells CASSEGQNQPQHF. For the CDR3, the DNA is TGTGCCAGCAGTGAAGGCCAGAATCAGCCCCAGCATTTT. The entire variable domain, with the rest obtained from reference TRBV2 and TRBJ1-5, is as follows: EPEVTQTPSHQVTQMGQEVILRCVPISNHLYFYWYRQILGQKVEFLVSFYNNEISEKSEIFDDQFSVERPDGSNFTLKIRSTKLEDSAMYFCASSEGQNQPQHFGDGTRLSIL.

The chain recombines TRBV6-6 with TRBJ2-5; D is uncertain. Germline CDR1 reads MNHNY; CDR2 reads SVGAGI (reference sequence). V lost 2 bases, J lost 5 bases, and 9 bases lay in between. The CDR3 extends over 13 amino acids. The CDR3 spells CASSYGWSETQYF. Written as DNA, the CDR3 is TGTGCCAGCAGTTACGGGTGGTCGGAGACCCAGTACTTC.

A single count supports this clonotype. This chain joins TRBV29-1 and TRBJ1-1; 10 bases are a match to TRBD1. V was clipped by 0 bases and J by 4 bases; unmatched bases: 5. Germline V lookup: CDR1 SQVTM, CDR2 ANQGSEA. The CDR3 runs to 15 residues. The CDR3 nucleotides are TGCAGCGTTGAAGACGACAGGGGGCCAGTCACTGAAGCTTTCTTT. Translated: CSVEDDRGPVTEAFF.

This clonotype was observed a handful of times. The CDR3 spells CASKPPGLAGGADTQYF. The CDR3 DNA reads TGTGCCAGCAAGCCCCCGGGACTAGCGGGGGGTGCGGATACGCAGTATTTT. The chain employs TRBV27 and TRBJ2-3, with TRBD2 matching 15 bases. Per germline, CDR1 MNHEY and CDR2 SMNVEV (reference sequence). The trim removed 7 bases at V and 6 bases at J, leaving 11 bases unmatched. This CDR3 is 17 amino acids long.

The chain is built from TRBV4-2 and TRBJ1-2, with 7 bases lining up with TRBD1. The CDR3 spans 13 residues. V was clipped by 1 base and J by 6 bases; unmatched bases: 2. Germline CDR1 reads LGHNA; CDR2 reads YNFKEQ. The CDR3 loop is CASSQGGQNGYTF. DNA for the CDR3: TGTGCCAGCAGCCAAGGGGGACAGAATGGCTACACCTTC.

This clonotype was seen a handful of times. The chain combines TRBV5-1 with TRBJ2-5; D call uncertain. The CDR3 is made up of 11 amino acids. Germline assignment: CDR1 SGHRS and CDR2 YFSETQ. V lost 0 bases and J lost 9, with 6 bases in between. CDR3 loop: CASSLVGAQYF. The CDR3 coding sequence is TGCGCCAGCAGCTTGGTTGGGGCCCAGTACTTC.

The chain links TRBV20-1 to TRBJ2-1; possibly TRBD1 or TRBD2 for D (5 bases each). Trimming took off 6 bases at V and 0 bases at J, with 21 bases between the two ends. CDR3 length: 17 amino acids. The germline CDR1 and CDR2 sequences are DFQATT and SNEGSKA (reference sequence). The CDR3 is CSAPRERLESSYNEQFF. CDR3 nucleotides: TGCAGTGCCCCCAGGGAGAGACTGGAAAGCTCCTACAATGAGCAGTTCTTC.

The V gene is TRBV4-3, the J gene TRBJ2-5; D is unclear. The J call may be in error: the DNA end matches TRBJ2-7 better. This CDR3 is built from 15 residues. The germline V gene encodes CDR1 LGHNA and CDR2 YSLEER. CDR3 nucleotides: TGCGCCAGCAGCCAAGCGCTGGACGGCACCTACGAGCAGTACTTC. Translation: CASSQALDGTYEQYF.

The chain combines TRBV7-9 with TRBJ2-6; D is unresolved. Trimming removed 2 bases from V and 3 bases from J, with 5 bases in between. CDR1 is SEHNR and CDR2 is FQNEAQ in the germline V gene (reference sequence). The CDR3 has 14 amino acids. CDR3 residues: CASSLMGGANVLTF. In DNA, the CDR3 is TGTGCCAGCAGCTTAATGGGTGGGGCCAACGTCCTGACTTTC.

The J gene is TRBJ1-2, the V gene TRBV7-2, with D possibly matching TRBD1 (5 bases). Deletions cut 1 base from V and 6 bases from J, with 12 bases between. Per the germline V gene, CDR1 is SGHTA and CDR2 is FQGNSA. The CDR3 covers 14 residues. In DNA, the CDR3 is TGTGCCAGCAGCTTAGAGGGGTGGTTCCATGGCTACACCTTC. This codes for CASSLEGWFHGYTF.

The chain links TRBV7-2 to TRBJ2-1; tentatively, D is TRBD1 (5 bases). The germline gives CDR1 SGHTA, CDR2 FQGNSA. The CDR3 is 16 residues long. Trimming stripped 0 bases from V and 13 bases from J, with 22 bases between. The CDR3 region is CASSLALGQGRETQFF. CDR3 sequence (DNA): TGTGCCAGCAGCTTAGCCCTGGGCCAGGGCAGAGAGACCCAGTTCTTC. Full variable domain (rest looked up from reference TRBV7-2 and TRBJ2-1): GAGVSQSPSNKVTEKGKDVELRCDPISGHTALYWYRQSLGQGLEFLIYFQGNSAPDKSGLPSDRFSAERTGGSVSTLTIQRTQQEDSAVYLCASSLALGQGRETQFFGPGTRLTVL.

The sample holds a few counts of this clonotype. This sequence joins TRBV20-1 and TRBJ2-7; TRBD2 agrees at 15 bases. Germline CDR1 and CDR2: DFQATT and SNEGSKA (reference sequence). The CDR3 length is 17 residues. V lost 5 bases to trimming and J lost 0 bases; unmatched junction nucleotides: 8. The CDR3 DNA reads as TGCAGTGCTCCGAAGCTGGGACTAGCGGGGGGCTCCTACGAGCAGTACTTC. Translation: CSAPKLGLAGGSYEQYF.

The V gene is TRBV3-1, the J gene TRBJ1-6; 8 nucleotides align to TRBD1. V was clipped by 0 bases and J by 7 bases; unmatched bases: 8. Germline loops: CDR1 LGHDT, CDR2 YNNKEL (reference sequence). This CDR3 comprises 17 residues. The CDR3 reads CASSQDAGTGWNSPLHF. As DNA, the CDR3 is TGTGCCAGCAGCCAAGACGCCGGGACAGGTTGGAATTCACCCCTCCACTTT.

V gene TRBV13 combines with J gene TRBJ2-5, with TRBD2 matching 9 bases. The CDR3 has 16 residues. The V gene end was trimmed by 5 bases and the J gene end by 5 bases; junction bases not matched to a gene: 12. Germline V CDR1 and CDR2: PRHDT, FYEKMQ (reference sequence). The CDR3 loop is CASSQRLAGTPETQYF. DNA for the CDR3: TGTGCCAGCAGCCAGAGGCTAGCGGGGACCCCCGAGACCCAGTACTTC.

V and J are TRBV18 and TRBJ1-5, with D unresolved. V lost 2 bases and J 7 bases, leaving 15 bases between the germline ends. Germline V gene data show CDR1 as KGHSH and CDR2 as LQKENI. There are 15 residues in the CDR3. CDR3: CASSPSTPGGQPQHF. In DNA, the CDR3 is TGTGCCAGCTCACCAAGCACGCCCGGCGGCCAGCCCCAGCATTTT.

The V gene is TRBV20-1, the J gene TRBJ2-5; D ambiguous. Germline V gene sequence: CDR1 DFQATT, CDR2 SNEGSKA (reference sequence). V was trimmed by 5 bases and J by 1 base, leaving 14 bases between them. This CDR3 region has 14 residues. CDR3 amino acids: CSAPIRPTQETQYF. For the CDR3, the DNA is TGCAGTGCTCCTATACGGCCAACCCAAGAGACCCAGTACTTC.

The V gene is TRBV6-1, the J gene TRBJ2-1; D may match TRBD1 or TRBD2 (5 bases each). The germline CDR1 and CDR2 sequences are MNHNS and SASEGT. V gave up 2 bases and J gave up 11 bases, with 19 bases separating them. The CDR3 contains 15 residues. CDR3: CASSELGVGSMKQFF. The CDR3 DNA sequence: TGTGCCAGCAGTGAATTGGGGGTAGGGTCAATGAAGCAGTTCTTC.

This clonotype was seen a handful of times. The rearrangement joins TRBV20-1 to TRBJ2-5; 7 bases line up with TRBD2. The CDR3 runs to 15 residues. The V gene end was trimmed by 5 bases and the J gene end by 1 base; junction bases not matched to a gene: 10. Looked up from germline, CDR1 is DFQATT and CDR2 is SNEGSKA (reference sequence). The CDR3 DNA sequence: TGCAGTGCTTGCGAAGCGGGGAGGGTCCAAGAGACCCAGTACTTC. This codes for CSACEAGRVQETQYF.